These 16 T cell receptor beta chains were all obtained from the same sample, sequenced in a study of shared clonotypes between healthy human individuals. The assay was immunoSEQ multiplex PCR, and TCRdb's table has in-frame clones only and misses some. Of around 2.1 million clones listed, about 92% were seen once; the top ten hold approximately 1.7%. CD45RO-negative, CCR7-positively selected cells formed the naive CD8 fraction, excluding terminally differentiated effector memory CD45RA+ cells. The sequencing input was naive CD8+ T cells from PBMCs. Receptor source: a man between 18 and 35 years old in good health. Some clones in this sample may be carry-over from other donors' samples.

The chain joins TRBV11-2 to TRBJ2-5; D gene uncertain. Trimming took 2 bases from V and 0 from J, leaving 10 bases between them. The CDR3 runs to 15 residues. CDR1 and CDR2 from the germline V gene are SGHAT and FQNNGV. The CDR3 protein is CASSLFWADQETQYF. Written as DNA, the CDR3 is TGTGCCAGCAGCTTATTTTGGGCGGACCAAGAGACCCAGTACTTC.

J is TRBJ2-7 and V is TRBV7-9; D perhaps matches TRBD2 (6 bases). This CDR3 contains 13 residues. CDR1 is SEHNR and CDR2 is FQNEAQ in the germline V gene (reference sequence). The V end lost 4 bases, the J end lost 2 bases, and 9 bases lay between the germline ends. The CDR3 spells CASSYSSAYEQYF. CDR3 in DNA: TGTGCCAGCAGCTATTCTAGCGCCTACGAGCAGTACTTC.

This chain connects TRBV2 to TRBJ2-1; possible D gene TRBD2, 5 bases. In germline, CDR1 is SNHLY, CDR2 FYNNEI. V shed 3 bases and J shed 6 bases, with 15 bases lying between them. The CDR3 loop spans 15 amino acids. The CDR3 sequence is CASSDRAGGRNEQFF. The CDR3, as DNA: TGTGCCAGCAGTGATCGTGCGGGTGGCCGCAATGAGCAGTTCTTC.

This rearrangement joins TRBV27 to TRBJ2-3; the match to TRBD2 covers 12 bases. Germline lookup yields CDR1 MNHEY and CDR2 SMNVEV (reference sequence). Unmatched junction bases numbered 6, after V lost 6 bases and J lost 5 bases. This CDR3 region has 15 residues. The CDR3 region is CASSQTSGGRDTQYF. CDR3 nucleotides: TGTGCCAGCAGCCAGACTAGCGGGGGAAGAGATACGCAGTATTTT.

This clone was seen a few times. The chain carries TRBV29-1 and TRBJ2-7; 12 bases are a match to TRBD1. The CDR3 consists of 13 residues. V lost 4 bases, J lost 7 bases, and 5 bases stayed unmatched. Germline assignment: CDR1 SQVTM and CDR2 ANQGSEA. In DNA, the CDR3 is TGCAGCGTTGGGGACAGGGGGCCACGAGAGCAGTACTTC. The encoded protein is CSVGDRGPREQYF.

The chain employs TRBV18 and TRBJ2-5, with D perhaps matching TRBD2 (6 bases). CDR1 and CDR2 (germline): KGHSH, LQKENI. V dropped 3 bases and J dropped 0 bases, with 17 bases sitting between them. The CDR3 is 17 residues long. The CDR3: CASSPLLSGGDQETQYF. The CDR3 region has the DNA TGTGCCAGCTCACCCCTGCTCAGCGGAGGGGACCAAGAGACCCAGTACTTC.

The chain combines TRBV29-1 with TRBJ1-4; TRBD1 matches at 8 bases. The CDR3 loop spans 17 amino acids. J was trimmed by 8 bases and V by 1 base; bases with no gene match: 15. Germline assignment: CDR1 SQVTM and CDR2 ANQGSEA. The CDR3 is CSVEGRALDRGGEKLFF. CDR3 bases: TGCAGCGTTGAAGGGAGGGCGCTCGACAGGGGTGGCGAAAAACTGTTTTTT.

This chain uses TRBV7-9 with TRBJ2-1; a weak D match, TRBD2 (5 bases). CDR3 length: 16 residues. V was cut by 4 bases and J by 4 bases, with 17 bases left in between. Germline lookup yields CDR1 SEHNR and CDR2 FQNEAQ (reference sequence). CDR3 in amino acids: CASSSRRADLYNEQFF. The DNA for the CDR3 is TGTGCCAGCAGCTCCCGGCGGGCGGATTTGTACAATGAGCAGTTCTTC.

This CDR3 reads CASSLAAIYRGTGEKLFF. The CDR3 nucleotides read TGTGCCAGCAGTTTAGCCGCTATTTACAGGGGAACGGGTGAAAAACTGTTTTTT. V usage is TRBV28 and J usage is TRBJ1-4, with 7 bases matching TRBD1. Germline CDR1 and CDR2: MDHEN and SYDVKM. After removal of 2 bases from V and 7 bases from J, the junction contained 16 bases not matched to a gene. The CDR3 is 18 amino acids. Full variable domain (rest looked up from reference TRBV28 and TRBJ1-4): DVKVTQSSRYLVKRTGEKVFLECVQDMDHENMFWYRQDPGLGLRLIYFSYDVKMKEKGDIPEGYSVSREKKERFSLILESASTNQTSMYLCASSLAAIYRGTGEKLFFGSGTQLSVL.

J is TRBJ1-1 and V is TRBV6-6; 7 bases are a match to TRBD1. CDR1 is MNHNY and CDR2 is SVGAGI in the germline V gene (reference sequence). The CDR3 length is 13 residues. J gave up 11 bases and V 2 bases, and 8 bases lay outside the gene matches. This CDR3 reads CASSYPQGDSAFF. CDR3 coding DNA: TGTGCCAGCAGTTACCCGCAGGGGGACAGCGCTTTCTTT.

For the CDR3, the DNA is TGTGCCAGCAGCCCCGGGACTAGCGGGAGGGCTGTAAGCTCCTACGAGCAGTACTTC. Translated, it gives CASSPGTSGRAVSSYEQYF. The chain is built from TRBV7-8 and TRBJ2-7; the match to TRBD2 covers 16 bases. J lost 0 bases, V lost 5 bases, and 10 bases had no gene match. Germline V CDR1 and CDR2: SGHVS, FQNEAQ. The CDR3 is 19 amino acids.

This chain links TRBV4-1 with TRBJ2-1; either TRBD1 or TRBD2 may fit D (5 bases each). The germline CDR1 and CDR2 sequences are MGHRA and YSYEKL. The CDR3 extends over 14 amino acids. V was pared by 2 bases and J by 6 bases, with 11 bases between. CDR3 sequence (DNA): TGCGCCAGCAGCCAACCGGGACCCCTCAATGAGCAGTTCTTC. Translating gives CASSQPGPLNEQFF.

The chain has TRBV6-5 and TRBJ1-6; D gene unclear. Trimming removed 1 base at V and 5 bases at J, with 9 bases between. The V gene's germline CDR1 is MNHEY and CDR2 SVGAGI. This CDR3 contains 15 residues. This CDR3 reads CASSYFPGDNSPLHF. The DNA of the CDR3 is TGTGCCAGCAGTTACTTTCCCGGAGATAATTCACCCCTCCACTTT.

This clone was recorded only once. The V and J genes are TRBV2 and TRBJ2-1; 7 bases line up with TRBD1. This CDR3 has 16 residues. The germline V gene encodes CDR1 SNHLY and CDR2 FYNNEI. J was trimmed by 7 bases and V by 6 bases; bases with no gene match: 15. The CDR3 nucleotides are TGTGCCAGCAGGGACTCCGGGACAGTGGCCGGGAATGAGCAGTTCTTC. Translation gives CASRDSGTVAGNEQFF.

As to this clone: The same CDR3 is also encoded by other DNA sequences in this sample. The chain uses TRBV27 and TRBJ1-1; no definite D call. CDR3 length: 13 residues. Germline assignment: CDR1 MNHEY and CDR2 SMNVEV (reference sequence). Trimming took 5 bases from V and 1 from J, leaving 8 bases between them. CDR3 loop: CASSPRANTEAFF. The CDR3 nucleotides are TGTGCCAGCAGTCCCCGGGCGAACACTGAAGCTTTCTTT.

The chain employs TRBV27 and TRBJ2-1; D unclear. Deletions cut 3 bases from V and 2 bases from J, with 11 bases between. This CDR3 contains 15 residues. Per the germline V gene, CDR1 is MNHEY and CDR2 is SMNVEV (reference sequence). CDR3: CASSFGQRAYNEQFF. In DNA form, the CDR3 reads TGTGCCAGCAGTTTTGGCCAGAGAGCCTACAATGAGCAGTTCTTC.